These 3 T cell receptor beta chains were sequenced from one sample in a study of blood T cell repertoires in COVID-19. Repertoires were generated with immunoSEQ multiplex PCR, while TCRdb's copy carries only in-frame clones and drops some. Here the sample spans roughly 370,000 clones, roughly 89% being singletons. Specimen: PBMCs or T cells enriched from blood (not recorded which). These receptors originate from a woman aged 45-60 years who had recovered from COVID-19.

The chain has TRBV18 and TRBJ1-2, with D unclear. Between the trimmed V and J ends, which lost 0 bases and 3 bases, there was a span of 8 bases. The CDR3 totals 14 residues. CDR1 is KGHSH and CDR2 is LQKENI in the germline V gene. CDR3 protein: CASSPPGGHYGYTF. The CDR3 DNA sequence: TGTGCCAGCTCACCACCGGGAGGGCACTATGGCTACACCTTC. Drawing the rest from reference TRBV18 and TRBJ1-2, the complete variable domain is NAGVMQNPRHLVRRRGQEARLRCSPMKGHSHVYWYRQLPEEGLKFMVYLQKENIIDESGMPKERFSAEFPKEGPSILRIQQVVRGDSAAYFCASSPPGGHYGYTFGSGTRLTVV.

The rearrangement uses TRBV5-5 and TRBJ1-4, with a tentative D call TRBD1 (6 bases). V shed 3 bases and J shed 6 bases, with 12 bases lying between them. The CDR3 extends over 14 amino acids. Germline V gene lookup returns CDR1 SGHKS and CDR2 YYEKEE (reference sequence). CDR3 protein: CASSSQGMDEKLFF. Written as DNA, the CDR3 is TGTGCCAGCAGCTCACAGGGAATGGATGAAAAACTGTTTTTT.

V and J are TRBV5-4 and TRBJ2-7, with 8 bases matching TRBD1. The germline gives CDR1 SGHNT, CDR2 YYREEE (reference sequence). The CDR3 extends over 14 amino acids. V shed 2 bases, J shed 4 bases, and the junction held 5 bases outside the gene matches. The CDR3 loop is CASSFWDRKYEQYF. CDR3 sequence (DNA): TGTGCCAGCAGCTTTTGGGACAGGAAGTACGAGCAGTACTTC.